One and the same sample provided the 15 T cell receptor beta chains below, sequenced in a study of CD8 T cells in ankylosing spondylitis. TCRdb re-called the 5' RACE reads through MiXCR, storing one row per CDR3 protein. This repertoire shows a few hundred thousand distinct CDR3 sequences, roughly 20% found once; its top ten account for roughly 3.6%. The material sequenced was blood, either unsorted or a sorted T cell fraction (not recorded which). The receptors originated from a female donor with ankylosing spondylitis or in good health (not recorded which).

This clonotype was detected only a few times. The CDR3 here is CASSQEGEQYF. The CDR3 nucleotides read TGTGCCAGCAGCCAAGAAGGAGAGCAGTACTTC. The J gene is TRBJ2-7, the V gene TRBV3-1; D uncertain. The V end lost 0 bases, the J end lost 7 bases, and 4 bases lay between the germline ends. The germline V gene encodes CDR1 LGHDT and CDR2 YNNKEL (reference sequence). This CDR3 is built from 11 residues.

J is TRBJ2-7 and V is TRBV6-1; D possibly corresponds to TRBD1 (5 bases). CDR1 is MNHNS and CDR2 is SASEGT in the germline V gene. The length of the CDR3 is 15 residues. V lost 6 bases to trimming and J lost 1 base, with 16 bases between them. CDR3 DNA: TGTGCCAGCAGGCGGCGGACAACCCTATCCTACGAGCAGTACTTC. This gives the protein CASRRRTTLSYEQYF.

The rearrangement links TRBV29-1 to TRBJ2-3, with D possibly TRBD1 on 6 matching bases. Germline CDR1 and CDR2: SQVTM and ANQGSEA. Trimming stripped 6 bases from V and 3 bases from J, with 16 bases between. This CDR3 is 14 amino acids long. The DNA of the CDR3 is TGCAGCGTCGACTCGGGGCAGGGGACAGATACGCAGTATTTT. This encodes CSVDSGQGTDTQYF.

The J gene is TRBJ2-3, the V gene TRBV5-1, with a possible D match to TRBD2 (6 bases). This CDR3 spans 13 amino acids. Per germline, CDR1 SGHRS and CDR2 YFSETQ. Trimming shortened V by 3 bases and J by 5 bases, and 10 bases separated the two germline ends. CDR3 coding DNA: TGCGCCAGCAGCTGGGGGGAAAGAGATACGCAGTATTTT. This sequence encodes CASSWGERDTQYF.

V gene TRBV20-1 combines with J gene TRBJ2-3; 9 bases fit TRBD2. J was trimmed by 5 bases and V by 0 bases; bases with no gene match: 6. The CDR3 is 15 residues long. Per the germline V gene, CDR1 is DFQATT and CDR2 is SNEGSKA (reference sequence). The CDR3 region is CSARDLREGQDTQYF. In DNA, the CDR3 is TGCAGTGCTAGAGATTTGCGGGAGGGCCAAGATACGCAGTATTTT.

This clonotype appeared a few times. The chain has TRBV9 and TRBJ2-1; 11 bases agree with TRBD2. V dropped 0 bases and J dropped 3; count of bases not matched to a gene: 2. Germline values: CDR1 SGDLS, CDR2 YYNGEE. CDR3 length: 16 residues. CDR3 DNA sequence: TGTGCCAGCAGCGTAGAGGGACTAGCGGTCTACAATGAGCAGTTCTTC. It yields the protein CASSVEGLAVYNEQFF.

The chain links TRBV28 to TRBJ2-1; 10 bases fit TRBD2. CDR1 is MDHEN, CDR2 SYDVKM, per germline. Trimming removed 6 bases from V and 5 bases from J; junction bases left unmatched: 7. The CDR3 extends over 15 amino acids. The CDR3 loop reads CASSVTSGPNNEQFF. CDR3 nucleotides: TGTGCCAGCAGCGTGACTAGCGGGCCCAACAATGAGCAGTTCTTC.

This clonotype occurred many times. The V call is TRBV29-1, the J call TRBJ1-1; 9 bases agree with TRBD1. Germline V CDR1 and CDR2: SQVTM, ANQGSEA. The CDR3 contains 13 residues. Unmatched junction bases numbered 6, after V lost 4 bases and J lost 6 bases. CDR3 region: CSVVPGQGSEAFF. The CDR3 coding sequence is TGCAGCGTTGTCCCGGGACAGGGCTCTGAAGCTTTCTTT.

The chain uses TRBV12-3 or TRBV12-4 and TRBJ2-1, with D perhaps TRBD2 (7 bases). This CDR3 region has 14 residues. V was pared by 7 bases and J by 2 bases, with 12 bases between. CDR3 sequence: CASTSGGPYNEQFF. DNA for the CDR3: TGTGCCAGCACCTCGGGGGGCCCCTACAATGAGCAGTTCTTC.

The rearrangement links TRBV11-2 to TRBJ2-1, with TRBD1 identical over 8 bases. The CDR3 is 16 residues long. V lost 5 bases and J lost 10; bases outside the gene matches: 16. Germline V CDR1 and CDR2: SGHAT, FQNNGV. CDR3 amino acids: CASSDHPGQELSEQFF. The DNA for the CDR3 is TGTGCCAGCAGCGACCACCCGGGACAGGAGTTGTCGGAGCAGTTCTTC.

The CDR3: CSVEIASTDTQYF. The CDR3 bases are TGCAGCGTTGAGATCGCTAGCACAGATACGCAGTATTTT. The chain employs TRBV29-1 and TRBJ2-3; D ambiguous. Between the trimmed V and J ends, which lost 3 bases and 0 bases, there was a span of 7 bases. Per the germline V gene, CDR1 is SQVTM and CDR2 is ANQGSEA. This CDR3 has 13 residues.

This clonotype was observed at least ten times. This chain uses TRBV20-1 with TRBJ2-3; possibly TRBD2 for D (6 bases). CDR1 is DFQATT, CDR2 SNEGSKA, per germline (reference sequence). The CDR3 is 14 residues long. V was trimmed by 3 bases and J by 1 base, leaving 11 bases between them. The CDR3: CSASRGVGTDTQYF. The CDR3 DNA follows: TGCAGTGCTAGTCGCGGGGTGGGCACAGATACGCAGTATTTT.

This clonotype was observed at least ten times. The chain recombines TRBV12-3 or TRBV12-4 with TRBJ2-3; TRBD1 or TRBD2 may be the D gene (6 bases each). The CDR3 extends over 17 amino acids. V lost 5 bases, J lost 4 bases, and 22 bases lay in between. CDR3 sequence reads: CASSAHEGGMIADTQYF. CDR3 coding DNA: TGTGCCAGCAGTGCCCACGAGGGGGGTATGATCGCAGATACGCAGTATTTT.

This clonotype was recorded a few times. The chain carries TRBV12-3 or TRBV12-4 and TRBJ2-2; D unclear. Trimming cost V 3 bases and J 5 bases, with 10 bases left between them. This CDR3 has 14 amino acids. The CDR3 DNA reads as TGTGCCAGCAGTTTCGCCACGCGAACCGGGGAGCTGTTTTTT. This translates into CASSFATRTGELFF.

This clonotype was counted between two and nine times. V is TRBV6-1 and J is TRBJ2-5, with D possibly TRBD1 on 5 matching bases. This CDR3 has 13 residues. The V gene's germline CDR1 is MNHNS and CDR2 SASEGT. With 7 bases removed from V and 5 bases from J, the gap between germline ends came to 14 bases. The CDR3 region is CASTPQGRETQYF. DNA for the CDR3: TGTGCCAGCACCCCTCAGGGTAGGGAGACCCAGTACTTC.